One and the same sample provided the 23 T cell receptor beta chains below, sequenced in a study of blood T cell repertoires in COVID-19. Measured with immunoSEQ multiplex PCR; TCRdb has only the in-frame clones, and not every one. The sample includes hundreds of thousands of clones, about nine tenths of them seen just once. Sequenced input: PBMCs or T cells enriched from blood (not recorded which). The receptors here all came from a man aged 35 to 55 who had recovered from COVID-19.

This clone was observed many times. V usage is TRBV3-1 (or the pseudogene TRBV3-2) and J usage is TRBJ2-3; D not certain. V lost 1 base and J lost 6, with 14 bases in between. The germline V gene has CDR1 LGHDT and CDR2 YNNKEL (reference sequence). This CDR3 is 15 amino acids long. CDR3 sequence reads: CASSQVETPSDTQYF. The CDR3 DNA is TGTGCCAGCAGCCAAGTCGAGACTCCCTCCGATACGCAGTATTTT.

This chain joins TRBV30 and TRBJ1-1; no reliable D call. The CDR3 is 12 residues long. CDR1 is GTSNPN, CDR2 SVGIG, per germline (reference sequence). The V end was cut by 7 bases, the J end by 8 bases, with 17 bases between. The CDR3 nucleotides are TGTGCCTCATATAGGGTCGGCGGGGAAGCTTTCTTT. It translates to CASYRVGGEAFF.

The V and J genes are TRBV5-6 and TRBJ2-7; a weak D match, TRBD2 (6 bases). Germline CDR1 reads SGHDT; CDR2 reads YYEEEE. The CDR3 consists of 17 residues. The V gene lost 4 bases and the J gene lost 1 base, with 21 bases spanning the gap. This chain's CDR3 is CASSRLPLPAGSYEQYF. For the CDR3, the DNA is TGTGCCAGCAGCCGGCTCCCCCTACCCGCGGGGTCCTACGAGCAGTACTTC.

DNA for the CDR3: TGTGCCAGTAGTTCACAGGGGGTCGGGGGGCCGCCGACCCCTACAGATACGCAGTATTTT. Amino acid sequence: CASSSQGVGGPPTPTDTQYF. This chain links TRBV19 with TRBJ2-3; D is possibly TRBD1 (8 bases). The germline V gene encodes CDR1 LNHDA and CDR2 SQIVND (reference sequence). The CDR3 has 20 amino acids. V lost 5 bases and J lost 3, with 30 bases in between.

This clone has only a few counts. The chain uses TRBV10-3 and TRBJ1-6; 9 positions match TRBD1. Germline V gene lookup returns CDR1 ENHRY and CDR2 SYGVKD. The CDR3 runs 14 residues. Trimming removed 6 bases from V and 8 bases from J; junction bases left unmatched: 5. DNA for the CDR3: TGTGCCATCAGCGGGACAGGGACAGATTCACCCCTCCACTTT. Translated: CAISGTGTDSPLHF.

J is TRBJ2-5 and V is TRBV4-2; 11 bases match TRBD2. Germline V gene sequence: CDR1 LGHNA, CDR2 YNFKEQ. The CDR3 contains 21 residues. J gave up 3 bases and V 0 bases, and 18 bases lay outside the gene matches. The CDR3 is CASSQDFGPLTSGGGKETQYF. The CDR3 coding sequence is TGTGCCAGCAGCCAAGATTTTGGCCCCCTCACTAGCGGGGGAGGGAAAGAGACCCAGTACTTC.

This clone was recorded at least ten times. The chain is built from TRBV5-6 and TRBJ2-3; D gene ambiguous. V was shortened by 5 bases and J by 2 bases, with 6 bases between the two germline ends. The CDR3 has 12 residues. Germline V CDR1 and CDR2: SGHDT, YYEEEE. CDR3 amino acids: CASRLNTDTQYF. The CDR3 DNA follows: TGTGCCAGCAGACTTAACACAGATACGCAGTATTTT.

This rearrangement joins TRBV5-1 to TRBJ2-3, with 12 bases lining up with TRBD2. Germline CDR1 is SGHRS and CDR2 is YFSETQ. The CDR3 contains 16 residues. J gave up 6 bases and V 0 bases, and 5 bases lay outside the gene matches. The CDR3 loop reads CASSLGLAGVYDTQYF. The CDR3 DNA follows: TGCGCCAGCAGCTTGGGACTAGCGGGAGTATATGATACGCAGTATTTT.

The chain links TRBV4-2 to TRBJ1-1, with D hard to call. The CDR3 sequence is 15 residues long. CDR1 is LGHNA, CDR2 YNFKEQ, per germline. V lost 4 bases, J lost 1 base, and 13 bases lay in between. CDR3 sequence: CASSLTRAANTEAFF. The CDR3 nucleotides are TGTGCCAGCAGCCTTACGCGAGCGGCGAACACTGAAGCTTTCTTT.

The chain couples TRBV3-1 (or the pseudogene TRBV3-2) to TRBJ1-1, with D possibly being TRBD1 (5 bases). This CDR3 is 15 amino acids long. Germline V gives CDR1 LGHDT, CDR2 YNNKEL (reference sequence). V dropped 4 bases and J dropped 1 base, with 13 bases sitting between them. The CDR3 coding sequence is TGTGCCAGCAGCCCCCCAGGGTACCCGAACACTGAAGCTTTCTTT. Encoded protein: CASSPPGYPNTEAFF.

The chain employs TRBV9 and TRBJ1-2, with D unclear. V shed 4 bases and J shed 8 bases, with 9 bases lying between them. The CDR3 totals 11 residues. CDR1 is SGDLS, CDR2 YYNGEE, per germline. The CDR3 loop is CASSHSWGYTF. DNA of the CDR3: TGTGCCAGCAGCCACTCCTGGGGCTACACCTTC.

The chain uses TRBV9 and TRBJ1-2, with a weak D call TRBD1 (5 bases). The CDR3 has 14 residues. CDR1 is SGDLS, CDR2 YYNGEE, per germline. V was cut by 3 bases and J by 2 bases, with 11 bases left in between. CDR3: CASSGTGLNYGYTF. CDR3 sequence (DNA): TGTGCCAGCAGCGGAACGGGACTGAACTATGGCTACACCTTC. Looking up the rest from reference TRBV9 and TRBJ1-2 gives the full variable domain: DSGVTQTPKHLITATGQRVTLRCSPRSGDLSVYWYQQSLDQGLQFLIQYYNGEERAKGNILERFSAQQFPDLHSELNLSSLELGDSALYFCASSGTGLNYGYTFGSGTRLTVV.

The V and J genes are TRBV18 and TRBJ2-7, with TRBD1 as a possible D gene (5 bases). This CDR3 region has 14 residues. The ends were cut back, 3 bases at V and 7 bases at J, with 16 bases in the middle. From germline, CDR1 is KGHSH and CDR2 LQKENI. The CDR3 nucleotides are TGTGCCAGCTCACCGGACGGACCTAAGGGGGAGCAGTACTTC. It translates to CASSPDGPKGEQYF. Drawing the rest from reference TRBV18 and TRBJ2-7, the complete variable domain is NAGVMQNPRHLVRRRGQEARLRCSPMKGHSHVYWYRQLPEEGLKFMVYLQKENIIDESGMPKERFSAEFPKEGPSILRIQQVVRGDSAAYFCASSPDGPKGEQYFGPGTRLTVT.

This clone was picked up a small number of times. The J gene is TRBJ2-3, the V gene TRBV5-1; D gene ambiguous. V dropped 7 bases and J dropped 4 bases, with 10 bases sitting between them. CDR1 is SGHRS and CDR2 is YFSETQ in the germline V gene. CDR3 length equals 12 residues. The CDR3 sequence is CASAIGSDTQYF. Written as DNA, the CDR3 is TGCGCCAGCGCCATCGGGTCAGATACGCAGTATTTT. Full variable domain (remainder filled in from reference TRBV5-1 and TRBJ2-3): KAGVTQTPRYLIKTRGQQVTLSCSPISGHRSVSWYQQTPGQGLQFLFEYFSETQRNKGNFPGRFSGRQFSNSRSEMNVSTLELGDSALYLCASAIGSDTQYFGPGTRLTVL.

The chain uses TRBV28 and TRBJ1-5, with D uncertain. Germline lookup yields CDR1 MDHEN and CDR2 SYDVKM. Trimming removed 6 bases at V and 3 bases at J, with 12 bases between. The length of the CDR3 is 14 residues. CDR3: CASSLLNPNQPQHF. The CDR3 DNA reads TGTGCCAGCAGCCTTTTAAATCCCAATCAGCCCCAGCATTTT.

The V and J genes are TRBV7-8 and TRBJ2-3, with D possibly being TRBD1 (6 bases). The V end was cut by 2 bases, the J end by 0 bases, with 12 bases between. The CDR3 spans 16 residues. Germline V gene sequence: CDR1 SGHVS, CDR2 FQNEAQ. CDR3 nucleotide sequence: TGTGCCAGCAGCTTAAGACAGGATCCTAGCACAGATACGCAGTATTTT. Its translation: CASSLRQDPSTDTQYF.

V gene TRBV13 combines with J gene TRBJ2-3; 8 bases fit TRBD2. The CDR3 length is 15 residues. The germline V gene encodes CDR1 PRHDT and CDR2 FYEKMQ (reference sequence). Germline trimming cut 0 bases from V and 1 base from J; bases unmatched to any gene: 0. DNA for the CDR3: TGTGCCAGCAGCTTAGGGACTAGCGGCACAGATACGCAGTATTTT. Encoded protein: CASSLGTSGTDTQYF.

The chain links TRBV27 to TRBJ2-7, with TRBD2 matching 8 bases. The germline gives CDR1 MNHEY, CDR2 SMNVEV (reference sequence). J was trimmed by 3 bases and V by 2 bases; bases with no gene match: 3. This CDR3 has 14 amino acids. The CDR3: CASSLQAGDYEQYF. The CDR3 DNA follows: TGTGCCAGCAGTTTACAAGCGGGAGACTACGAGCAGTACTTC.

The V gene is TRBV28, the J gene TRBJ2-2; D uncertain. The V end was cut by 6 bases, the J end by 4 bases, with 12 bases between. This CDR3 has 14 residues. The germline gives CDR1 MDHEN, CDR2 SYDVKM. The CDR3 here is CASRSTASTGELFF. In nucleotides, the CDR3 is TGTGCCAGCAGATCCACAGCCTCCACCGGGGAGCTGTTTTTT. Using reference TRBV28 and TRBJ2-2 for the parts outside the CDR3, the full variable domain is DVKVTQSSRYLVKRTGEKVFLECVQDMDHENMFWYRQDPGLGLRLIYFSYDVKMKEKGDIPEGYSVSREKKERFSLILESASTNQTSMYLCASRSTASTGELFFGEGSRLTVL.

J is TRBJ1-4 and V is TRBV30; tentative D call: TRBD1 (6 bases). The V gene's germline CDR1 is GTSNPN and CDR2 SVGIG (reference sequence). The CDR3 covers 15 residues. Trimming shortened V by 1 base and J by 0 bases, and 9 bases separated the two germline ends. The CDR3 protein is CAWSANRATNEKLFF. The CDR3 DNA reads as TGTGCCTGGAGTGCCAACAGGGCAACTAATGAAAAACTGTTTTTT.

The J gene is TRBJ2-1, the V gene TRBV24-1; TRBD2 agrees at 7 bases. Per germline, CDR1 KGHDR and CDR2 SFDVKD. Trimming cost V 6 bases and J 8 bases; bases outside gene matches: 6. The CDR3 totals 13 residues. In DNA form, the CDR3 reads TGTGCCACCAGTAAGGCGGGAGACGATGAGCAGTTCTTC. Translation gives CATSKAGDDEQFF.

In this sample, this clone turned up once. CDR3 bases: TGCGCCAGCAGCTTATTGCAAGAGGGGGCGTCTGCCGGGGAGCTGTTTTTT. This codes for CASSLLQEGASAGELFF. The rearrangement links TRBV5-1 to TRBJ2-2; 7 nucleotides agree with TRBD1. Germline loops: CDR1 SGHRS, CDR2 YFSETQ. The ends lost 2 bases at V and 6 bases at J; junction bases unmatched: 13. The CDR3 has 17 residues.

The V gene is TRBV7-2, the J gene TRBJ2-1; possibly TRBD2 for D (7 bases). CDR1 and CDR2 (germline): SGHTA, FQGNSA. The CDR3 is 16 residues long. With 5 bases removed from V and 2 bases from J, the gap between germline ends came to 16 bases. The CDR3 nucleotides are TGTGCCAGCAGCGAACTAGGGGGAGGGCCCTACAATGAGCAGTTCTTC. Protein sequence: CASSELGGGPYNEQFF. The full variable domain, completed using reference TRBV7-2 and TRBJ2-1, is GAGVSQSPSNKVTEKGKDVELRCDPISGHTALYWYRQSLGQGLEFLIYFQGNSAPDKSGLPSDRFSAERTGGSVSTLTIQRTQQEDSAVYLCASSELGGGPYNEQFFGPGTRLTVL.